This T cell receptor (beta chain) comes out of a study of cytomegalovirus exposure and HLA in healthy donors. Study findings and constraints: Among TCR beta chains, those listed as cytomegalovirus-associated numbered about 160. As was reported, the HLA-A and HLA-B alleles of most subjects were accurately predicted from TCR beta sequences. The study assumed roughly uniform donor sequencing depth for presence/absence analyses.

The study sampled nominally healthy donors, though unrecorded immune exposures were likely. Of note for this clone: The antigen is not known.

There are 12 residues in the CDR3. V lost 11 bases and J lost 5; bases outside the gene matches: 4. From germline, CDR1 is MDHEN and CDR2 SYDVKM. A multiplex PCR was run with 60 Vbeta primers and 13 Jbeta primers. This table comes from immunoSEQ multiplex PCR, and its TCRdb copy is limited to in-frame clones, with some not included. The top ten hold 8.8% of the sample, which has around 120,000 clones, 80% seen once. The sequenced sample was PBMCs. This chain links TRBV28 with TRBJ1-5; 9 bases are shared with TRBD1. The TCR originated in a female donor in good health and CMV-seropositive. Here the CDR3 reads CAVDRGDQPQHF. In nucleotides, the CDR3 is TGTGCCGTCGACAGGGGGGATCAGCCCCAGCATTTT.